This TCR beta chain was identified in a study of HIV-infected children after antiretroviral therapy interruption. Study as a whole: Most children had recorded EBV and CMV exposure.

At least ten counts were recorded for this clonotype. The TCR library was built from RNA with a 3' RACE protocol and unique molecular identifiers. One entry per CDR3 protein, called by TCRdb with MiXCR from the 3' RACE reads. In the table there are approximately 96,000 distinct CDR3 sequences, under 8% of which are singletons. V was trimmed by 0 bases and J by 4 bases, leaving 4 bases between them. The CDR3 loop spans 12 amino acids. Germline V gene sequence: CDR1 SGDLS, CDR2 YYNGEE. Treatment reported: PENTA 11 planned treatment interruption arm or continuous ART arm. Sorting from thawed PBMCs isolated naive CD4+ CD45RA+ CD45RO- T cells.

The chain links TRBV9 to TRBJ2-5, with unresolved D. The sequences come from CD45RA+ CD4+ T cells from PBMCs, pooled from several time points, collected from a donor given antiretroviral therapy, either interrupted or continuous. Subset here: naive CD4+ CD45RA+ CD45RO- T cells. The clonotype originates from a pool of human donors with HIV. As DNA, the CDR3 is TGTGCCAGCAGCGTAGAATCAGAGACCCAGTACTTC. Translating it yields CASSVESETQYF.